The text below deals with one T cell receptor beta chain. A single count supports this clone. Its specific antigen is unknown. Base quality data are lacking; no much larger clone is found one base away. According to the germline V gene (reference sequence), CDR1 reads MNHEY and CDR2 reads SMNVEV. V is shortened by 4 bases, J by 3 bases, and the region joining them spans 16 bases. The CDR3 has 15 amino acids, counting the end cysteine and phenylalanine. Left in the record is the CDR3 DNA by itself, 45 bases read in frame from the first base. The data originate from a study of OX40 agonist ivuxolimab in advanced cancers. Study-level background: The costimulatory receptor OX40 (CD134) was targeted by ivuxolimab, a fully human IgG2 agonistic monoclonal antibody. Intravenous ivuxolimab was administered to patients every 2 weeks at six dose levels: 0.01, 0.1, 0.3, 1.5, 3 and 10 mg/kg. Among the 52 dose-escalation patients, around 19 had hepatocellular carcinoma, some 15 melanoma, 9 renal cell carcinoma and 9 head and neck cancer. In the dose-escalation cohort, around four fifths of patients were male, and the mean age was approximately 55 years, with a range of roughly 20 to 79. Patients were allowed to have had prior anti-PD-1, anti-PD-L1 or anti-CTLA-4 therapy, and around 41% of the dose-escalation patients had previously received checkpoint inhibitors. Partial responses occurred in three dose-escalation patients: two with cutaneous melanoma and one with hepatocellular carcinoma. The purpose of peripheral TCRbeta sequencing was to test whether ivuxolimab changed TCR sequence diversity and led to clonal T-cell expansion. The paper covers the monotherapy dose-escalation part of the phase I ivuxolimab trial, which included N of about 50 patients. General findings and caveats noted by the study authors: At doses from 0.1 to 3.0 mg/kg, clonal expansion was seen in both CD4+ and CD8+ blood T cells between baseline and week 6. After ivuxolimab, CD8+ T cells had more expanded clones than CD4+ T cells on average. Antigen specificity was not determined for the clonally expanded peripheral T cells. In the 0.1-3.0 mg/kg groups, partial responders had among the lowest normalized peripheral clonal expansion, particularly in CD8+ T cells. Low levels of normalized T-cell clonal expansion were also seen in some patients who did not respond.

The trial excluded patients who had a history of autoimmune disease or were on systemic immunosuppression. Peripheral blood for TCR sequencing was collected from all dose cohorts at baseline, on cycle 4 day 1, and on cycle 7 day 1. Samples came from an open-label, multicenter, first-in-human phase I dose-escalation trial of ivuxolimab. The trial enrolled adults with locally advanced or metastatic head and neck squamous cell, hepatocellular, melanoma or renal cell carcinoma. CD4+ and CD8+ T cells were sorted separately from peripheral blood before TCR sequencing. For sequencing of the TCRbeta CDR3 region, genomic DNA was extracted from the sorted cells. The immunoSEQ Assay was used to sequence the TCRbeta CDR3 regions. TCRdb took this table from immuneACCESS and kept in-frame rearrangements with V and J called. Such tables lack part of the clones; where checked against another copy, unresolved V genes explain under half of the gap, and the rest is unexplained. The sample table shows about 47,000 clones, and 80% to 85% are seen once. The ten biggest clones cover under 25% of the sample.

The sequence came from an adult with an advanced solid tumor such as melanoma, head and neck, liver or kidney cancer. The sequence is built from TRBV27 and TRBJ2-7; the D gene is unclear. This sample comprised CD4+ or CD8+ T cells sorted from blood, obtained in a trial of the OX40 agonist ivuxolimab. CDR3 reads: CASSSTPSPLYEQYF. The nucleotide sequence reads TGTGCCAGCAGTTCGACCCCATCCCCCCTCTACGAGCAGTACTTC.